This record looks at one T cell receptor beta chain sequence and its context. This sample was taken from a study of shared clonotypes between healthy human individuals. The protocol was immunoSEQ multiplex PCR, while the TCRdb copy is restricted to in-frame clones and leaves out a portion. The table has some 1,600,000 clones, about 98% seen once. The germline CDR1 and CDR2 sequences are SQVTM and ANQGSEA. Trimming took off 0 bases at V and 5 bases at J, with 13 bases between the two ends. The CDR3 length is 15 residues. This sequence originates from a man aged 25 to 45 in good health. The specimen sequenced was naive CD4+ T cells sorted from blood. Indicated subset: CD45RA+ positively selected. The chain couples TRBV29-1 to TRBJ2-2, with D possibly TRBD1 on 5 matching bases. For the CDR3, the DNA is TGCAGCGTTGAAGAAGGACCGGCAGGGACCGGGGAGCTGTTTTTT. This translates into CSVEEGPAGTGELFF.